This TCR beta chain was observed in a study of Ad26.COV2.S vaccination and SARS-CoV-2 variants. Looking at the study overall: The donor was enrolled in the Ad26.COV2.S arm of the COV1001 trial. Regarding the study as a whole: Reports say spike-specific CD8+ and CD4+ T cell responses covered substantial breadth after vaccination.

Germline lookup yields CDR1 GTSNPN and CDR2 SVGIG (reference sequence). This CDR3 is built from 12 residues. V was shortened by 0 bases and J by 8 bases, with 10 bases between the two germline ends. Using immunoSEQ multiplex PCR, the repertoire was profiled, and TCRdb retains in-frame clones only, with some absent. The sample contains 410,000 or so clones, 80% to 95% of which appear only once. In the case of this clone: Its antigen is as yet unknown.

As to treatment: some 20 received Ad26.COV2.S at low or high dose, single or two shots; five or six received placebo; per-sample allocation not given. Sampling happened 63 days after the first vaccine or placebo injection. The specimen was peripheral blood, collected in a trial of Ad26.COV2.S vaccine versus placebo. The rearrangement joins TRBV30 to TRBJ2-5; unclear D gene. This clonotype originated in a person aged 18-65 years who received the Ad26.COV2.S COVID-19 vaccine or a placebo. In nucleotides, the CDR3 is TGTGCCTGGAGTGTACCCCCTGGAACCCAGTACTTC. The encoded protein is CAWSVPPGTQYF.